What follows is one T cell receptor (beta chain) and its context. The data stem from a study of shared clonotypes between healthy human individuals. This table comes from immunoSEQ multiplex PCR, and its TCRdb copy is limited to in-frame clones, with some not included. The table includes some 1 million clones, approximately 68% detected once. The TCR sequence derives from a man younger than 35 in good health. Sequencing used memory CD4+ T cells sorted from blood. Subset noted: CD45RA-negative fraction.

The CDR3, as DNA: TGTGCCAGCTCGGGAGGACAGGGCCTCTACGAGCAGTACTTC. Protein: CASSGGQGLYEQYF. This chain uses TRBV18 with TRBJ2-7; 8 nucleotides line up with TRBD1. V lost 6 bases, J lost 3 bases, and 7 bases stayed unmatched. From germline, CDR1 is KGHSH and CDR2 LQKENI. This CDR3 has 14 residues.